The rows below give T cell receptor beta chains drawn from one sample of a study of blood T cell repertoires in COVID-19. Libraries were prepared by immunoSEQ multiplex PCR; TCRdb keeps only in-frame clonotypes and omits some of them. This table has approximately 76,000 clones, more than 80% appearing once. The sample consisted of peripheral blood. The source is a woman of 80 years or more with active or convalescent COVID-19. Both conserved end residues are part of each CDR3. D genes are given only for firm matches. Clone size, where shown, is once, few, many, or a class for clones that have expanded.

>NA|TRBV5-1|TRBJ2-2|TRBD2
CASSCNFDPLAGGPCTGELFF
TGCGCCAGCAGCTGTAACTTCGACCCACTAGCGGGGGGGCCTTGCACCGGGGAGCTGTTTTTT
>NA|TRBV10-3|TRBJ2-2|TRBD2
CAIRTSGGVGTGELFF
TGTGCCATCAGGACTAGCGGGGGAGTGGGCACCGGGGAGCTGTTTTTT
>NA|TRBV4-3|TRBJ2-3|NA
CASSQPGADTQYF
TGCGCCAGCAGCCAACCAGGGGCAGATACGCAGTATTTT
>NA|TRBV6-5|TRBJ1-5|NA
CASSSGNQQPQHF
TGTGCCAGCAGCTCAGGAAATCAGCAGCCCCAGCATTTT
>NA|TRBV6-4|TRBJ1-1|NA
CASRWDFQKVAFF
TGTGCCTCTCGGTGGGACTTCCAAAAGGTTGCTTTCTTT
>NA|TRBV9|TRBJ1-1|TRBD1
CASSAAGGAALTEAFF
TGTGCCAGCAGCGCCGCAGGGGGCGCCGCGTTAACTGAAGCTTTCTTT
>NA|TRBV18|TRBJ1-5|NA
CASSPQDNQPQHF
TGTGCCAGCTCACCCCAGGATAATCAGCCCCAGCATTTT
>NA|TRBV2|TRBJ2-2|TRBD2
CASHLSGTSGGELFF
TGTGCCAGCCATCTCTCCGGGACTAGCGGGGGGGAGCTGTTTTTT
>NA|TRBV28|TRBJ2-1|NA
CASATENEQFF
TGTGCCAGCGCGACGGAGAATGAGCAGTTCTTC
>NA|TRBV7-9|TRBJ2-2|TRBD2
CASSLISGGATGELFF
TGTGCCAGCAGCTTAATCAGCGGGGGAGCCACCGGGGAGCTGTTTTTT
>NA|TRBV5-1|TRBJ2-3|NA
CASRLTGDTQYF
TGCGCCAGCCGACTTACAGGAGATACGCAGTATTTT
>many|TRBV2|TRBJ2-5|TRBD1
CASSYDRGLQETQYF
TGTGCCAGCAGCTATGACAGGGGGCTCCAAGAGACCCAGTACTTC
>NA|TRBV5-6|TRBJ1-4|NA
CASRKSGLGVEKLFF
TGTGCCAGCAGGAAATCAGGGCTGGGCGTTGAAAAACTGTTTTTT
>NA|TRBV28|TRBJ1-2|NA
CASSTDRPPTRGYTF
TGTGCCAGCAGCACAGACCGGCCCCCCACTCGGGGCTACACCTTC
>NA|TRBV7-6|TRBJ2-4|NA
CASSVSLSQNIQYF
TGTGCCAGCAGCGTCAGTTTGTCCCAAAACATTCAGTACTTC
>once|TRBV5-1|TRBJ2-1|TRBD2
CASSLALGGVNEQFF
TGCGCCAGCAGCTTGGCCCTCGGGGGGGTCAATGAGCAGTTCTTC
>few|TRBV7-2|TRBJ1-4|TRBD1
CASSLGGTANLFF
TGTGCCAGCAGCTTAGGAGGGACAGCTAATCTGTTTTTT
>NA|TRBV6-5|TRBJ2-5|NA
CASSYAGLAETQYF
TGTGCCAGCAGTTATGCAGGGTTAGCAGAGACCCAGTACTTC
>NA|TRBV7-2|TRBJ1-1|NA
CASSFSRDSIGAFF
TGTGCCAGCAGCTTTAGCCGGGACTCAATTGGGGCTTTCTTT
>once|TRBV19|TRBJ2-2|NA
CASSIDLFGGEGELFF
TGTGCCAGTAGTATAGATCTTTTTGGGGGCGAAGGGGAGCTGTTTTTT
>NA|TRBV7-3|TRBJ2-1|TRBD2
CASSPGTSHNEQFF
TGTGCCAGCAGTCCCGGGACTAGTCATAATGAGCAGTTCTTC
>NA|TRBV7-8|TRBJ1-3|NA
CASSFRYSGNTIYF
TGTGCCAGCAGCTTCAGATACTCTGGAAACACCATATATTTT
>NA|TRBV19|TRBJ2-3|TRBD1
CASSKDRDSSRSDTQYF
TGTGCCAGTAGCAAAGACCGGGACAGCAGTAGATCAGATACGCAGTATTTT
>NA|TRBV27|TRBJ2-7|NA
CASSHTAGYEQYF
TGTGCCAGCAGCCACACAGCGGGCTACGAGCAGTACTTC
>NA|TRBV18|TRBJ2-1|NA
CASSPRTDADNEQFF
TGTGCCAGCTCACCCAGGACTGACGCCGACAATGAGCAGTTCTTC
>NA|TRBV3-1/TRBV3-2|TRBJ2-3|TRBD2
CASSEKGLAGGKLGADTQYF
TGTGCCAGCAGCGAGAAAGGACTAGCGGGGGGGAAATTGGGCGCAGATACGCAGTATTTT
>NA|TRBV5-6|TRBJ2-1|TRBD1
CASSSDRFTNEQFF
TGTGCCAGCAGCTCGGACAGGTTTACCAATGAGCAGTTCTTC
>NA|TRBV7-2|TRBJ2-2|NA
CASGLNQVVGELFF
TGTGCCAGCGGACTCAACCAGGTAGTCGGGGAGCTGTTTTTT
>NA|TRBV5-6|TRBJ2-3|NA
CASSLRLATDTQYF
TGTGCCAGCAGCTTGAGGCTAGCTACAGATACGCAGTATTTT
>once|TRBV10-2|TRBJ1-1|NA
CASSVQINTEAFF
TGCGCCAGCAGTGTACAGATCAACACTGAAGCTTTCTTT
>NA|TRBV7-9|TRBJ2-3|NA
CASSRDTDTQYF
TGTGCCAGCTCTAGAGACACAGATACGCAGTATTTT
>once|TRBV5-1|TRBJ2-7|NA
CASSLDRDFDEQYF
TGCGCCAGCAGCTTGGACAGGGATTTTGACGAGCAGTACTTC
>NA|TRBV28|TRBJ1-4|TRBD1
CASNLDRGREKLFF
TGTGCCAGCAACCTAGACAGGGGGCGGGAAAAACTGTTTTTT
>NA|TRBV6-6|TRBJ1-1|NA
CASTDSPDSSEAFF
TGTGCCAGCACCGATTCCCCGGACAGTTCTGAAGCTTTCTTT
>NA|TRBV28|TRBJ1-5|NA
CASSLLRGYSNQPQHF
TGTGCCAGCAGTTTATTAAGGGGTTATAGCAATCAGCCCCAGCATTTT
>NA|TRBV19|TRBJ2-5|TRBD2
CASSQPTSGGASETQYF
TGTGCCAGTAGCCAACCAACTAGCGGGGGGGCCTCAGAGACCCAGTACTTC
>NA|TRBV7-2|TRBJ1-2|NA
CASSLYAGHWIGYTF
TGTGCCAGCAGCTTATATGCAGGGCACTGGATCGGCTACACCTTC
>once|TRBV6-2/TRBV6-3|TRBJ2-7|TRBD1
CASSFRDRVDEQYF
TGTGCCAGCAGTTTCCGGGACAGGGTCGACGAGCAGTACTTC
>NA|TRBV10-3|TRBJ1-2|NA
CAISEPQGANYGYTF
TGTGCCATCAGTGAGCCACAGGGAGCTAACTATGGCTACACCTTC
>NA|TRBV6-6|TRBJ2-1|TRBD2
CASTTGTSGVNEQFF
TGTGCCAGCACCACCGGGACTAGCGGGGTCAATGAGCAGTTCTTC
>NA|TRBV6-6|TRBJ1-5|TRBD1
CASSLHPGQGHQPQHF
TGTGCCAGCAGTCTACATCCGGGACAGGGACATCAGCCCCAGCATTTT
>NA|TRBV19|TRBJ2-2|NA
CASRLGRPHGELFF
TGTGCCAGTAGGCTGGGGCGCCCGCACGGGGAGCTGTTTTTT
>few|TRBV14|TRBJ2-2|NA
CASRMRQEHYRGGVFF
TGTGCCAGCAGGATGAGACAGGAACATTACCGGGGAGGGGTGTTTTTT